The source of this TCR beta chain is a study of shared clonotypes between healthy human individuals. Of note for this clone: Other DNA sequences in this sample translate to the same CDR3.

The CDR3 consists of 15 residues. Germline CDR1 and CDR2: SGHRS and YFSETQ. The ends lost 0 bases at V and 2 bases at J; junction bases unmatched: 2. The data were produced by immunoSEQ multiplex PCR, yet TCRdb's version contains in-frame clones alone and is incomplete. The sample records 1.6 million or so clones, around 97% being singletons. V is TRBV5-1 and J is TRBJ2-1; TRBD2 aligns across 7 bases. The source material was naive CD4+ T cells sorted from blood. Subset indicated: CD45RA+ positively selected. The clonotype was recovered from a young man in good health. The CDR3 loop is CASSLGLAAYNEQFF. The DNA for the CDR3 is TGCGCCAGCAGCTTGGGGCTAGCGGCCTACAATGAGCAGTTCTTC. Full variable domain (missing parts from reference TRBV5-1 and TRBJ2-1): KAGVTQTPRYLIKTRGQQVTLSCSPISGHRSVSWYQQTPGQGLQFLFEYFSETQRNKGNFPGRFSGRQFSNSRSEMNVSTLELGDSALYLCASSLGLAAYNEQFFGPGTRLTVL.